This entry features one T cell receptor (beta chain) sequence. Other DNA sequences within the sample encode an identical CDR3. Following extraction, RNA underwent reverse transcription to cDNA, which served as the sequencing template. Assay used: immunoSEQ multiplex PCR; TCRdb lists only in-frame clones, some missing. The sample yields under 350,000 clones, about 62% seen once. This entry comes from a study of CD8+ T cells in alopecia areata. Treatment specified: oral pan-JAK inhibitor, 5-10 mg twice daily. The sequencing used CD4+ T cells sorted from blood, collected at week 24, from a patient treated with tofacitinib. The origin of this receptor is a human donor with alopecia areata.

CDR3 amino acids: CASSYLNSPLHF. The CDR3 bases are TGTGCCAGCAGTTACTTGAACTCACCCCTCCACTTT. This chain connects TRBV6-5 to TRBJ1-6; D ambiguous. The CDR3 runs to 12 residues. The V and J ends lost 1 base and 10 bases respectively, with 5 bases between them. In germline, CDR1 is MNHEY, CDR2 SVGAGI.